One sample yielded the 19 T cell receptor beta chains listed below, sequenced in a study of vaccination and CD4 T cells after COVID-19. The Oncomine TCR Beta short-read assay generated sequence data from the DNA of cultured CD4+ T cells. From the PCR reads, TCRdb called clonotypes with MiXCR, one entry per CDR3 protein. The sample shows tens of thousands of distinct CDR3 sequences, approximately 29% of them seen only once. Their cognate antigens are unknown. Stated time point: late sampling 161 to 241 days after vaccination in a few convalescent patients. Sample treatment: approximately 10-day PBMC culture with coronavirus spike peptide pools or control peptides (ViraFEST assay). The specimen comprised CD4+ T cells from blood, cultured in vitro, sampled about 7 months after SARS-CoV-2 vaccination. The origin of the receptors is a human donor who had recovered from COVID-19.

The rearrangement joins TRBV2 to TRBJ2-5, with TRBD1 identical over 8 bases. Germline loops: CDR1 SNHLY, CDR2 FYNNEI. V dropped 6 bases and J dropped 1; count of bases not matched to a gene: 13. The CDR3 has 17 residues. CDR3 protein: CASRIPGQGPTQETQYF. The CDR3 region has the DNA TGTGCCAGCAGAATACCCGGACAGGGCCCCACCCAAGAGACCCAGTACTTC.

The chain links TRBV20-1 to TRBJ2-7, with 9 positions matching TRBD1. The CDR3 has 12 amino acids. The germline V gene encodes CDR1 DFQATT and CDR2 SNEGSKA (reference sequence). With V trimmed by 5 bases and J by 3 bases, 2 bases remained unmatched. CDR3 amino acids: CSAPGQGYEQYF. The CDR3 DNA is TGCAGTGCTCCGGGACAGGGCTACGAGCAGTACTTC.

This chain links TRBV20-1 with TRBJ2-3; 10 bases map to TRBD2. Trimming took 6 bases from V and 5 from J; bases not matched to a gene: 14. This CDR3 comprises 16 residues. CDR1 DFQATT and CDR2 SNEGSKA come from the germline V gene (reference sequence). The CDR3, as DNA: TGCAGTGCGCAGCCCCGGGGGGGACTAGCGATAGATACGCAGTATTTT. Translated: CSAQPRGGLAIDTQYF.

This chain uses TRBV20-1 with TRBJ1-2, with D uncertain. This CDR3 is 10 amino acids long. Germline V gene data show CDR1 as DFQATT and CDR2 as SNEGSKA (reference sequence). The CDR3 DNA reads TGCATATTGCGGAGGGAAGGCTACACCTTC. Translating it yields CILRREGYTF.

V is TRBV10-3 and J is TRBJ2-3; 13 bases align to TRBD2. CDR1 and CDR2 from the germline V gene are ENHRY and SYGVKD. Trimming removed 7 bases from V and 5 bases from J; junction bases left unmatched: 9. The CDR3 sequence is 16 residues long. CDR3 sequence (DNA): TGTGCCATCACCCCAGGACTAGCGGGGGCGGGAGATACGCAGTATTTT. Residues: CAITPGLAGAGDTQYF.

The chain is built from TRBV24-1 and TRBJ2-3, with D perhaps matching TRBD1 (6 bases). V dropped 3 bases and J dropped 4 bases, with 19 bases sitting between them. This CDR3 is 17 amino acids long. Germline V gene lookup returns CDR1 KGHDR and CDR2 SFDVKD. This CDR3 reads CATSDIDTGLVPDTQYF. The CDR3, as DNA: TGTGCCACCAGTGATATAGATACAGGGTTGGTACCAGATACGCAGTATTTT.

The chain employs TRBV20-1 and TRBJ1-1, with 10 bases that match TRBD1. Unmatched junction bases numbered 6, after V lost 5 bases and J lost 3 bases. The V gene's germline CDR1 is DFQATT and CDR2 SNEGSKA (reference sequence). The CDR3 has 14 residues. This chain's CDR3 is CSAWDRGTYTEAFF. CDR3 nucleotides: TGCAGTGCTTGGGACAGGGGAACCTACACTGAAGCTTTCTTT.

V usage is TRBV6-1 and J usage is TRBJ2-1; weak D call: TRBD1 (5 bases). CDR3 length: 14 residues. Between the trimmed V and J ends, which lost 8 bases and 15 bases, there was a span of 26 bases. Germline V lookup: CDR1 MNHNS, CDR2 SASEGT. CDR3 protein: CASEPNWGLGWGFF. The CDR3 region has the DNA TGTGCCAGCGAGCCGAATTGGGGCCTCGGGTGGGGGTTCTTC.

The CDR3 coding sequence is TGTGCCAGCAGAGGGACAGGGAACACCGGGGAGCTGTTTTTT. Amino acids: CASRGTGNTGELFF. The chain recombines TRBV28 with TRBJ2-2, with 8 bases lining up with TRBD1. CDR1 is MDHEN, CDR2 SYDVKM, per germline. This CDR3 spans 14 amino acids. V lost 6 bases, J lost 1 base, and 1 base stayed unmatched.

This clonotype was observed once. V gene TRBV10-2 combines with J gene TRBJ1-1; no firm D call. Germline V gene sequence: CDR1 WSHSY, CDR2 SAAADI. V was cut by 6 bases and J by 3 bases, with 8 bases left in between. The length of the CDR3 is 12 residues. The CDR3 nucleotides read TGCGCCAGCAGGGACGGGTACACTGAAGCTTTCTTT. It specifies CASRDGYTEAFF.

The rearrangement links TRBV20-1 to TRBJ2-7, with 10 bases aligning to TRBD2. V trimming: 5 bases; J trimming: 3 bases; junction bases outside the gene matches: 7. Germline V gene lookup returns CDR1 DFQATT and CDR2 SNEGSKA (reference sequence). This CDR3 is 14 amino acids long. The CDR3 DNA is TGCAGTGCTGGTCAAGTAGCGGGAGGCTACGAGCAGTACTTC. Amino acids: CSAGQVAGGYEQYF.

This clonotype was seen more than once but under ten times. This chain uses TRBV27 with TRBJ1-5; a weak D match, TRBD1 (5 bases). CDR1 is MNHEY, CDR2 SMNVEV, per germline (reference sequence). V lost 1 base and J lost 1, with 11 bases in between. The CDR3 totals 16 residues. CDR3 nucleotide sequence: TGTGCCAGCAGTTTATTGGGGACGGTAAGCAATCAGCCCCAGCATTTT. Translated: CASSLLGTVSNQPQHF.

The gene calls are TRBV5-1 and TRBJ1-1; 8 nucleotides match TRBD1. The CDR3 has 15 residues. V lost 4 bases to trimming and J lost 2 bases; unmatched junction nucleotides: 7. Germline CDR1 and CDR2: SGHRS and YFSETQ. The CDR3 sequence: CASSRSGGANTEAFF. CDR3 nucleotides: TGCGCCAGCAGCAGATCAGGGGGCGCCAACACTGAAGCTTTCTTT.

To note about this clonotype: Being one base from a much bigger clone, this may be a read error. V gene TRBV11-3 combines with J gene TRBJ1-2, with TRBD1 matching over 9 bases. Trimming removed 3 bases from V and 10 bases from J; junction bases left unmatched: 12. This CDR3 has 15 amino acids. Germline loops: CDR1 SGHNT, CDR2 YENEEA. CDR3 in DNA: TGTGCCAGCAGCTTTAGAGGTGGGACAGGGTCTGACTACACCTTC. This gives the protein CASSFRGGTGSDYTF.

This chain links TRBV11-3 with TRBJ2-1; TRBD2 matches 7 bases. Trimming removed 3 bases from V and 9 bases from J; junction bases left unmatched: 5. Per germline, CDR1 SGHNT and CDR2 YENEEA. CDR3 length equals 13 residues. The CDR3 nucleotides read TGTGCCAGCAGCTTGCGGGAGTTAGGTGAGCAGTTCTTC. Translated, it gives CASSLRELGEQFF.

The rearrangement uses TRBV7-2 and TRBJ1-3; TRBD1 matches 7 bases. There are 14 residues in the CDR3. The germline V gene has CDR1 SGHTA and CDR2 FQGNSA. V lost 5 bases and J lost 0; bases outside the gene matches: 1. DNA of the CDR3: TGTGCCAGCAGCCCAGGGGGCTCTGGAAACACCATATATTTT. Its protein product is CASSPGGSGNTIYF.

This clonotype was counted a few times. The chain is built from TRBV7-9 and TRBJ2-3; D is possibly TRBD2 (5 bases). Deletions cut 10 bases from V and 2 bases from J, with 16 bases between. This CDR3 region has 14 residues. Germline loops: CDR1 SEHNR, CDR2 FQNEAQ (reference sequence). DNA for the CDR3: TGTGCCACCGGATCGAAGACTATCACAGATACGCAGTATTTT. This encodes CATGSKTITDTQYF.

The V call is TRBV7-9, the J call TRBJ2-7; TRBD1 is a possible D gene (6 bases). The CDR3 consists of 14 residues. Germline lookup yields CDR1 SEHNR and CDR2 FQNEAQ (reference sequence). V was clipped by 8 bases and J by 0 bases, with 14 bases between them. The CDR3: CASAGVQSSYEQYF. Here the CDR3 DNA reads TGTGCCAGCGCAGGGGTTCAGAGCTCCTACGAGCAGTACTTC.

This clonotype was found a few times. The V call is TRBV7-2, the J call TRBJ2-7, with 9 bases fitting TRBD1. CDR3 length equals 13 residues. V dropped 7 bases and J dropped 5; count of bases not matched to a gene: 6. Germline CDR1 SGHTA, CDR2 FQGNSA. CDR3 residues: CASNSGDRDEQYF. The CDR3 nucleotides are TGTGCCAGCAATTCAGGGGACAGGGACGAGCAGTACTTC.